A single sample is the source of the 27 T cell receptor beta chains below, sequenced in a study of T cell responses to AZD1222 COVID-19 vaccine. Method: immunoSEQ multiplex PCR; TCRdb's copy keeps in-frame clones and lacks some. The profile shows 100,000 to 150,000 clones, around 92% of them singletons. This specimen consisted of peripheral blood, obtained 28 days after the second AZD1222 dose. The receptors shown here come from an adult who received the AZD1222 COVID-19 vaccine.

The chain has TRBV2 and TRBJ1-6; the match to TRBD1 covers 9 bases. V shed 11 bases, J shed 6 bases, and the junction held 5 bases outside the gene matches. CDR1 is SNHLY and CDR2 is FYNNEI in the germline V gene. The CDR3 is 13 residues long. The CDR3 nucleotides read TGTGCCGGGGGGACAGGGTTTAATTCACCCCTCCACTTT. Protein sequence: CAGGTGFNSPLHF.

The chain joins TRBV28 to TRBJ1-4, with 7 bases identical to TRBD1. This CDR3 has 13 amino acids. Trimming removed 5 bases from V and 8 bases from J; junction bases left unmatched: 5. Germline CDR1 MDHEN, CDR2 SYDVKM. The CDR3 loop reads CASSDRVGEKLFF. For the CDR3, the DNA is TGTGCCAGCAGTGACAGGGTGGGGGAAAAACTGTTTTTT.

CDR3 sequence: CASGRMISGNTIYF. CDR3 DNA sequence: TGTGCCAGCGGACGGATGATCTCTGGAAACACCATATATTTT. The gene calls are TRBV2 and TRBJ1-3; D is ambiguous. The CDR3 sequence is 14 residues long. Germline V gene lookup returns CDR1 SNHLY and CDR2 FYNNEI. The V gene lost 8 bases and the J gene lost 0 bases, with 11 bases spanning the gap.

CDR3: CASWVMNTEAFF. The DNA for the CDR3 is TGTGCCAGCTGGGTGATGAACACTGAAGCTTTCTTT. This chain links TRBV2 with TRBJ1-1; no reliable D call. Germline V gene data show CDR1 as SNHLY and CDR2 as FYNNEI. The V end lost 8 bases, the J end lost 0 bases, and 7 bases lay between the germline ends. The length of the CDR3 is 12 residues.

V and J are TRBV4-1 and TRBJ2-7; D not resolved. The V end was cut by 0 bases, the J end by 6 bases, with 18 bases between. This CDR3 contains 16 residues. The germline V gene encodes CDR1 MGHRA and CDR2 YSYEKL. The CDR3 loop reads CASSQDPGRSSSEQYF. DNA for the CDR3: TGCGCCAGCAGCCAAGATCCAGGCAGGTCTTCGAGCGAGCAGTACTTC.

The chain uses TRBV27 and TRBJ1-1, with no clear D. V shed 0 bases and J shed 1 base, with 9 bases lying between them. The CDR3 consists of 15 residues. Per germline, CDR1 MNHEY and CDR2 SMNVEV (reference sequence). CDR3 in DNA: TGTGCCAGCAGTTTATCCACAGTCCCGAACACTGAAGCTTTCTTT. This encodes CASSLSTVPNTEAFF.

CDR3: CAWSPGQLTQYF. The CDR3 DNA reads TGTGCCTGGAGCCCGGGACAACTTACCCAGTACTTC. The chain joins TRBV30 to TRBJ2-5; weak D call: TRBD1 (6 bases). Trimming pared 3 bases from V and 8 bases from J, leaving 13 bases between. The CDR3 runs to 12 residues. Germline CDR1 and CDR2: GTSNPN and SVGIG (reference sequence).

The chain has TRBV7-8 and TRBJ2-5; 13 bases are shared with TRBD2. The CDR3 is made up of 16 amino acids. V lost 5 bases, J lost 4 bases, and 7 bases stayed unmatched. Germline loops: CDR1 SGHVS, CDR2 FQNEAQ. This CDR3 reads CASSKTSGGQGETQYF. As DNA, the CDR3 is TGTGCCAGCAGCAAGACTAGCGGGGGGCAGGGAGAGACCCAGTACTTC.

This rearrangement joins TRBV5-8 to TRBJ2-1, with 11 bases lining up with TRBD2. The CDR3 is 13 residues long. With V trimmed by 3 bases and J by 8 bases, 1 base remained unmatched. Germline CDR1 is SGHTS and CDR2 is YDEGEE. The CDR3 nucleotides are TGTGCCAGCAGCTGGGGACTAGCGGATGAGCAGTTCTTC. Encoded protein: CASSWGLADEQFF.

V and J are TRBV2 and TRBJ1-2, with 7 positions matching TRBD1. The trim removed 5 bases at V and 3 bases at J, leaving 3 bases unmatched. CDR1 and CDR2 from the germline V gene are SNHLY and FYNNEI. CDR3 length equals 13 residues. The CDR3 is CASSRQGDYGYTF. The CDR3 nucleotides read TGTGCCAGCAGTCGACAGGGAGACTATGGCTACACCTTC.

The rearrangement links TRBV5-4 to TRBJ2-1; TRBD1 matches 12 bases. Germline loops: CDR1 SGHNT, CDR2 YYREEE (reference sequence). V was clipped by 4 bases and J by 6 bases; unmatched bases: 11. The CDR3 runs to 17 residues. The CDR3 loop is CASSQMIRDRGLNEQFF. DNA of the CDR3: TGTGCCAGCAGCCAAATGATCAGGGACAGGGGGCTCAATGAGCAGTTCTTC.

V is TRBV4-2 and J is TRBJ2-3, with 9 positions matching TRBD2. V dropped 0 bases and J dropped 5; count of bases not matched to a gene: 6. The CDR3 has 16 amino acids. Germline lookup yields CDR1 LGHNA and CDR2 YNFKEQ. The CDR3 DNA reads TGTGCCAGCAGCCAAGATCGCGGGGGGGCCATAGATACGCAGTATTTT. This encodes CASSQDRGGAIDTQYF.

This clone was recorded a few times. The rearrangement joins TRBV4-1 to TRBJ2-7, with 7 bases fitting TRBD2. The CDR3 runs to 13 residues. Germline V CDR1 and CDR2: MGHRA, YSYEKL. Trimming took 6 bases from V and 0 from J; bases not matched to a gene: 2. The CDR3 region has the DNA TGCGCCAGCAGAGCGGGGAGCTCCTACGAGCAGTACTTC. It specifies CASRAGSSYEQYF.

The CDR3 reads CASSLERTANTGELFF. DNA of the CDR3: TGCGCCAGCAGCTTGGAGAGGACGGCGAACACCGGGGAGCTGTTTTTT. The chain combines TRBV5-1 with TRBJ2-2; no clear D. The CDR3 is 16 residues long. The V gene lost 0 bases and the J gene lost 0 bases, with 9 bases spanning the gap. Per germline, CDR1 SGHRS and CDR2 YFSETQ.

The V call is TRBV5-1, the J call TRBJ1-2; a weak D match, TRBD1 (6 bases). Deletions cut 0 bases from V and 0 bases from J, with 12 bases between. CDR1 and CDR2 from the germline V gene are SGHRS and YFSETQ. This CDR3 has 16 amino acids. The CDR3 DNA sequence: TGCGCCAGCAGCTTGGGACAGGCGTTAGCTAACTATGGCTACACCTTC. Translated, it gives CASSLGQALANYGYTF.

The chain combines TRBV5-6 with TRBJ1-1; D is possibly TRBD1 (5 bases). CDR3 size: 13 residues. Germline V gene sequence: CDR1 SGHDT, CDR2 YYEEEE. Trimming left V 4 bases short and J 2 bases short, with 9 bases between. The CDR3 region has the DNA TGTGCCAGCAGCATCGGGGCCAACACTGAAGCTTTCTTT. It is translated as CASSIGANTEAFF.

V usage is TRBV10-3 and J usage is TRBJ1-5, with 8 positions matching TRBD1. Germline values: CDR1 ENHRY, CDR2 SYGVKD. This CDR3 is built from 13 residues. V was pared by 6 bases and J by 9 bases, with 7 bases of the junction left unmatched. The CDR3 bases are TGTGCCATCAGGGGACAGGAGTCACGGCCCCAGCATTTT. Translating it yields CAIRGQESRPQHF.

The DNA of the CDR3 is TGTGCCAGTAGGGGCCTACTGACCGGGGTCTTAAAAACTGAAGCTTTCTTT. Its translation is CASRGLLTGVLKTEAFF. This chain joins TRBV19 and TRBJ1-1; D is uncertain. Germline V lookup: CDR1 LNHDA, CDR2 SQIVND (reference sequence). V dropped 6 bases and J dropped 5 bases, with 25 bases sitting between them. This CDR3 is 17 amino acids long.

This clone appeared once. In the same sample, other DNA sequences code for this CDR3. The V gene is TRBV9, the J gene TRBJ2-5; 13 bases match TRBD2. Germline CDR1 is SGDLS and CDR2 is YYNGEE. CDR3 length: 16 amino acids. Losses at the gene ends were 4 bases for V and 2 bases for J; bases not matched to a gene: 5. DNA for the CDR3: TGTGCCAGCAGCCCAAGGACTAGCGGGGGACAAGAGACCCAGTACTTC. Its translation is CASSPRTSGGQETQYF.

The CDR3, as DNA: TGTGCCAGCAGCTTATGGACAAGTGGCACAGATACGCAGTATTTT. Residues: CASSLWTSGTDTQYF. The V and J genes are TRBV7-9 and TRBJ2-3; tentatively, D is TRBD1 (5 bases). The CDR3 runs to 15 residues. The germline CDR1 and CDR2 sequences are SEHNR and FQNEAQ (reference sequence). V dropped 2 bases and J dropped 1 base, with 10 bases sitting between them.

This clone was observed a handful of times. The chain employs TRBV24-1 and TRBJ2-2; 9 bases agree with TRBD1. The CDR3 runs to 13 residues. Germline CDR1 and CDR2: KGHDR and SFDVKD. The trim removed 9 bases at V and 5 bases at J, leaving 3 bases unmatched. CDR3 DNA sequence: TGTGCCACCGGGGACAGGGCAACCGGGGAGCTGTTTTTT. It encodes CATGDRATGELFF.

This clone was counted a few times. CDR3 residues: CASKGLGQGRTGELFF. The CDR3 region has the DNA TGTGCCAGTAAGGGATTGGGACAGGGGCGTACCGGGGAGCTGTTTTTT. The V gene is TRBV19, the J gene TRBJ2-2; TRBD1 agrees at 10 bases. This CDR3 region has 16 residues. V gave up 7 bases and J gave up 5 bases; unmatched junction bases: 10. Germline-derived CDR1 and CDR2 are LNHDA and SQIVND (reference sequence).

This chain joins TRBV29-1 and TRBJ2-2, with D hard to call. Per the germline V gene, CDR1 is SQVTM and CDR2 is ANQGSEA. This CDR3 spans 15 amino acids. The V gene lost 4 bases and the J gene lost 1 base, with 13 bases spanning the gap. The CDR3 coding sequence is TGCAGCGTTGGGTATTCGGCAGGGAACACCGGGGAGCTGTTTTTT. Encoded protein: CSVGYSAGNTGELFF.

The chain joins TRBV7-9 to TRBJ1-2; maybe TRBD1 (6 bases). This CDR3 is 13 amino acids long. Trimming took off 5 bases at V and 4 bases at J, with 11 bases between the two ends. CDR1 is SEHNR and CDR2 is FQNEAQ in the germline V gene (reference sequence). The CDR3 protein is CASSPGGFYGYTF. Here the CDR3 DNA reads TGTGCCAGCAGCCCCGGGGGCTTCTATGGCTACACCTTC.

The gene calls are TRBV19 and TRBJ1-1; D not resolved. The CDR3 contains 15 residues. The germline V gene has CDR1 LNHDA and CDR2 SQIVND (reference sequence). V gave up 1 base and J gave up 2 bases, with 11 bases separating them. This chain's CDR3 is CASSIAREINTEAFF. The DNA of the CDR3 is TGTGCCAGTAGTATAGCAAGGGAAATTAACACTGAAGCTTTCTTT.

This rearrangement joins TRBV3-1 (or the pseudogene TRBV3-2) to TRBJ2-5; 7 positions agree with TRBD2. The V and J ends lost 4 bases and 1 base, in that order; junction bases with no gene match: 9. The length of the CDR3 is 16 residues. CDR1 is LGHDT and CDR2 is YNNKEL in the germline V gene (reference sequence). The CDR3 reads CASSPRGGGLQETQYF. CDR3 nucleotides: TGTGCCAGCAGCCCGCGCGGCGGGGGACTCCAAGAGACCCAGTACTTC.

The genes are TRBV15 and TRBJ2-1; 9 nucleotides align to TRBD1. V was clipped by 3 bases and J by 6 bases; unmatched bases: 0. CDR1 and CDR2 from the germline V gene are LNHNV and YYDKDF (reference sequence). The CDR3 spans 13 residues. In DNA, the CDR3 is TGTGCCACCAGCAGGACAGGGGGCAATGAGCAGTTCTTC. Translating gives CATSRTGGNEQFF.